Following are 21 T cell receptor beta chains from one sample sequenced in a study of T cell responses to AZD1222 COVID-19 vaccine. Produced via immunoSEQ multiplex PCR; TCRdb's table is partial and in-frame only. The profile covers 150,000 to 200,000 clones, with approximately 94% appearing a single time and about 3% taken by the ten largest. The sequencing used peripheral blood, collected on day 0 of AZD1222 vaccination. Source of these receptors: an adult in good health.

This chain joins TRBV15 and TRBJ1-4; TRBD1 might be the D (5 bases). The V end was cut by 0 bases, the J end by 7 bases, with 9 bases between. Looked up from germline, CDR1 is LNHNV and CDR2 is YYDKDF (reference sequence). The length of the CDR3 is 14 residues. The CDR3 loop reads CATSRDWGGEKLFF. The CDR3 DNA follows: TGTGCCACCAGCAGAGATTGGGGGGGTGAAAAACTGTTTTTT.

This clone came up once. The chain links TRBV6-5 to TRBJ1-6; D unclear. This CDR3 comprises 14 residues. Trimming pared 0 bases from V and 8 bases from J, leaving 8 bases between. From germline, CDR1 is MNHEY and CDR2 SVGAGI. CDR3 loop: CASSYSGSHSPLHF. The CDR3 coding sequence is TGTGCCAGCAGTTACTCCGGCTCGCATTCACCCCTCCACTTT.

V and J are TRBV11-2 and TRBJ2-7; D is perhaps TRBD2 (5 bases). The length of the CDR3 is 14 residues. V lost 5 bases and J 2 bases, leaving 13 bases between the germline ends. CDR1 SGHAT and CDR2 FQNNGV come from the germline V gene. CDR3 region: CASSAGAAPYEQYF. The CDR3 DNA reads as TGTGCCAGCAGCGCAGGAGCGGCACCCTACGAGCAGTACTTC.

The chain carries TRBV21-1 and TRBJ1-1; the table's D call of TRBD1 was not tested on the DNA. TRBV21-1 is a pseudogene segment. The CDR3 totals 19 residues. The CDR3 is CASSKGQGQSQSMNTEAFF. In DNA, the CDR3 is TGTGCCAGCAGCAAGGGACAGGGTCAGTCGCAGTCGATGAACACTGAAGCTTTCTTT.

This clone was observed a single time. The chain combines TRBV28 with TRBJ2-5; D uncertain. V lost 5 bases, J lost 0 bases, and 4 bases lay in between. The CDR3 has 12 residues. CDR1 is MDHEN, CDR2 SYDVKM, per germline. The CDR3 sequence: CASSPYQETQYF. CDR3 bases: TGTGCCAGCAGTCCGTACCAAGAGACCCAGTACTTC. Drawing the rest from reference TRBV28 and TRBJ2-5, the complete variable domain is DVKVTQSSRYLVKRTGEKVFLECVQDMDHENMFWYRQDPGLGLRLIYFSYDVKMKEKGDIPEGYSVSREKKERFSLILESASTNQTSMYLCASSPYQETQYFGPGTRLLVL.

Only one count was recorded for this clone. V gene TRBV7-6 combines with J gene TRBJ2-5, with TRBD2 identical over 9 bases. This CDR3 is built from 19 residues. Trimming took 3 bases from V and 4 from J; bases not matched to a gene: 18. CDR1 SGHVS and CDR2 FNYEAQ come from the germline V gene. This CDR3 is CASSFLRGTTREGSETQYF. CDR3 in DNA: TGTGCCAGCAGCTTCCTCAGGGGTACTACGCGGGAGGGCTCAGAGACCCAGTACTTC.

The CDR3 coding sequence is TGTGCCAGCAGCTTAGTAGACTCACGGACTGACTACGAGCAGTACTTC. It translates to CASSLVDSRTDYEQYF. The chain has TRBV11-2 and TRBJ2-7; tentative D call: TRBD2 (5 bases). The CDR3 loop spans 16 amino acids. The germline V gene has CDR1 SGHAT and CDR2 FQNNGV. Deletions cut 1 base from V and 3 bases from J, with 16 bases between.

The CDR3 reads CASSQDHRQGYTEAFF. CDR3 in DNA: TGCGCCAGCAGCCAAGACCATCGACAGGGATACACTGAAGCTTTCTTT. The chain combines TRBV4-1 with TRBJ1-1; 7 bases align to TRBD1. Germline V gives CDR1 MGHRA, CDR2 YSYEKL. The CDR3 runs to 16 residues. V was pared by 0 bases and J by 3 bases, with 7 bases of the junction left unmatched.

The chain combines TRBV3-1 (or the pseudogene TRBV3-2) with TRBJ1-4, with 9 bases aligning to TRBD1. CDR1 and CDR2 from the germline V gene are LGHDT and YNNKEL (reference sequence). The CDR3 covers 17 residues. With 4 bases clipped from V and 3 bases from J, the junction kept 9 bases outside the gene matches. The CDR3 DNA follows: TGTGCCAGCAGCCCACGACAGGGGGTCGGGGCTAATGAAAAACTGTTTTTT. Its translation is CASSPRQGVGANEKLFF.

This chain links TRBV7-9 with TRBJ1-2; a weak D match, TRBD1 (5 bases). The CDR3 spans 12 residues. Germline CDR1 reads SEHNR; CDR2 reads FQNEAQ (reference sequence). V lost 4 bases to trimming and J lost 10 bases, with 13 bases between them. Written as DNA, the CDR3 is TGTGCCAGCAGCTCCGGGGAGGGGTTCTACACCTTC. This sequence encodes CASSSGEGFYTF.

The CDR3 loop reads CASTRTGDNSPLHF. The CDR3 nucleotides are TGTGCCAGTACCCGGACGGGGGATAATTCACCCCTCCACTTT. The chain joins TRBV19 to TRBJ1-6; tentative D call: TRBD1 (5 bases). This CDR3 region has 14 residues. Trimming pared 7 bases from V and 5 bases from J, leaving 12 bases between. The germline V gene encodes CDR1 LNHDA and CDR2 SQIVND (reference sequence).

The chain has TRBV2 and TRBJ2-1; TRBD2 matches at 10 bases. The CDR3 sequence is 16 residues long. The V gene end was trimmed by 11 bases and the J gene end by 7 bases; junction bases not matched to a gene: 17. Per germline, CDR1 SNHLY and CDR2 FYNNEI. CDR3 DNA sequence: TGTGCCGGAGGGGGACTAGCGCCGAGCTCCTTAAATGAGCAGTTCTTC. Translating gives CAGGGLAPSSLNEQFF.

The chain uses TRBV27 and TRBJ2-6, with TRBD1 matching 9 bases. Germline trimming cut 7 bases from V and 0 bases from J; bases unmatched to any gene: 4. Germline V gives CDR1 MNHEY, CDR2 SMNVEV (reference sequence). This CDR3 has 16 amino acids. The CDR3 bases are TGTGCCAGCAACCCGACAGGGGGCTCTGGGGCCAACGTCCTGACTTTC. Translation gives CASNPTGGSGANVLTF.

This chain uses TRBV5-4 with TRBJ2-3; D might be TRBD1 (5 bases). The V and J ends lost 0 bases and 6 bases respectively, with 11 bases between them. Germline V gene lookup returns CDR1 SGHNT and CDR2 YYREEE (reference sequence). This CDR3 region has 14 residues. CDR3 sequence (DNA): TGTGCCAGCAGCTTGGGCCAGACAGAGGATACGCAGTATTTT. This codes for CASSLGQTEDTQYF.

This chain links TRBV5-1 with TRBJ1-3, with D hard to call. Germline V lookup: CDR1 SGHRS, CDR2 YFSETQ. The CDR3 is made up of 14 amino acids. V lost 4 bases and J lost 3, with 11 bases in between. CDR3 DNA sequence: TGCGCCAGCAGCCAAGACACGTTTGGAAACACCATATATTTT. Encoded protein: CASSQDTFGNTIYF.

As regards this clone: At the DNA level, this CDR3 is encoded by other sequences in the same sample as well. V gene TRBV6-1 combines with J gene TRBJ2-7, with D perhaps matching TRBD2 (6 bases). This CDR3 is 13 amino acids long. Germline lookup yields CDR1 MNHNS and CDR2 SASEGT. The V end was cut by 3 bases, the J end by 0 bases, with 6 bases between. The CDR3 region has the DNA TGTGCCAGCAGTGAGGGGGGCTCCTACGAGCAGTACTTC. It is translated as CASSEGGSYEQYF.

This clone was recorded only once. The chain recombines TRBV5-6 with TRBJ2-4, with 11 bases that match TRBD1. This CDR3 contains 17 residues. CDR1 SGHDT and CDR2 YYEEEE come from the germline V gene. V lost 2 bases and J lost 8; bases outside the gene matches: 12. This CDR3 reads CASSFGQGAFTPHIQYF. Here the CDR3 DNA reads TGTGCCAGCAGCTTCGGACAGGGGGCTTTCACGCCCCACATTCAGTACTTC.

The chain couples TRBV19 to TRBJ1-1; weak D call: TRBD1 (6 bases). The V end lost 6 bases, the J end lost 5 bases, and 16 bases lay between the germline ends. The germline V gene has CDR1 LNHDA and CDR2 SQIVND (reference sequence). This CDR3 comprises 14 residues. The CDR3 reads CASREWGGRTEAFF. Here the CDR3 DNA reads TGTGCCAGTAGAGAATGGGGGGGGCGAACTGAAGCTTTCTTT.

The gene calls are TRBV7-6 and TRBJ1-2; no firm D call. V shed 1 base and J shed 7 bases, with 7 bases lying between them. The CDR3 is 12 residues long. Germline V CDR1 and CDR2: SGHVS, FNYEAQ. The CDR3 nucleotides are TGTGCCAGCAGCTTAGACAAAGTTGGCTACACCTTC. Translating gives CASSLDKVGYTF.

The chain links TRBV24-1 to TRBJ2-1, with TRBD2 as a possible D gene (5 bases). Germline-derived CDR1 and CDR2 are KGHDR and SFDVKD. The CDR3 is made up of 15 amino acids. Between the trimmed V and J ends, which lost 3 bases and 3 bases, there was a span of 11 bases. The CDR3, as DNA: TGTGCCACCAGTGATCCCAGCGGTCTCTACAATGAGCAGTTCTTC. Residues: CATSDPSGLYNEQFF.

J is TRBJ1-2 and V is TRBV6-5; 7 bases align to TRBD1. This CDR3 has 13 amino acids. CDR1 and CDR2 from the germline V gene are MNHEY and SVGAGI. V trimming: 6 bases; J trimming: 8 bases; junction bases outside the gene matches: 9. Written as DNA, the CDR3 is TGTGCCAGCAGCGACAGGGCCGGGGGGGGCTACACCTTC. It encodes CASSDRAGGGYTF.